The 30 T cell receptor beta chains below all came from one sample that was sequenced in a study of cytomegalovirus exposure and HLA in healthy donors. Primers for the PCR totalled 60 Vbeta and 13 Jbeta. Repertoires were generated with immunoSEQ multiplex PCR, while TCRdb's copy carries only in-frame clones and drops some. The sample contains 120,000 or so clones, around 79% of which appear only once. The specimen sequenced was PBMCs. The receptors were gathered from a woman aged 40 to 50 in good health and CMV-seronegative.

This chain uses TRBV6-5 with TRBJ2-3; 8 nucleotides align to TRBD2. There are 15 residues in the CDR3. CDR1 and CDR2 from the germline V gene are MNHEY and SVGAGI. The V gene end was trimmed by 5 bases and the J gene end by 7 bases; junction bases not matched to a gene: 11. The CDR3: CASSKGAGVRYTQYF. The CDR3 DNA follows: TGTGCCAGCAGTAAAGGAGCGGGAGTGCGATATACGCAGTATTTT.

The genes are TRBV6-5 and TRBJ2-5, with D uncertain. The CDR3 spans 15 residues. Germline V CDR1 and CDR2: MNHEY, SVGAGI. Trimming left V 0 bases short and J 5 bases short, with 13 bases between. The CDR3 loop is CASSYSMISRETQYF. The DNA of the CDR3 is TGTGCCAGCAGTTACTCTATGATTAGCCGGGAGACCCAGTACTTC.

The rearrangement links TRBV28 to TRBJ1-2; D is ambiguous. From germline, CDR1 is MDHEN and CDR2 SYDVKM. CDR3 length: 14 amino acids. V was cut by 1 base and J by 8 bases, with 14 bases left in between. This CDR3 is CASSLSSGSYGYTF. As DNA, the CDR3 is TGTGCCAGCAGTTTATCTTCCGGTTCCTACGGCTACACCTTC.

The rearrangement joins TRBV27 to TRBJ1-5; tentative D call: TRBD1 (5 bases). Germline assignment: CDR1 MNHEY and CDR2 SMNVEV (reference sequence). CDR3 size: 15 residues. V was trimmed by 8 bases and J by 0 bases, leaving 14 bases between them. The CDR3 is CASASGVNSNQPQHF. The DNA of the CDR3 is TGTGCCAGCGCGTCGGGGGTTAATAGCAATCAGCCCCAGCATTTT.

The rearrangement joins TRBV5-6 to TRBJ2-3; unclear D gene. Trimming took 2 bases from V and 4 from J, leaving 11 bases between them. This CDR3 contains 14 residues. Looked up from germline, CDR1 is SGHDT and CDR2 is YYEEEE. The CDR3 DNA reads TGTGCCAGCAGCTTTATCGACCGGGCAGATACGCAGTATTTT. It is translated as CASSFIDRADTQYF.

The chain is built from TRBV5-8 and TRBJ1-3; TRBD1 might be the D (6 bases). CDR1 is SGHTS, CDR2 YDEGEE, per germline. V lost 0 bases and J 0 bases, leaving 16 bases between the germline ends. The CDR3 has 18 amino acids. CDR3 amino acids: CASSLDTLDSDSGNTIYF. CDR3 sequence (DNA): TGTGCCAGCAGCTTGGACACACTGGACAGTGACTCTGGAAACACCATATATTTT.

The chain has TRBV11-2 and TRBJ2-2; D remains unclear. CDR1 is SGHAT, CDR2 FQNNGV, per germline. The V end was cut by 5 bases, the J end by 6 bases, with 25 bases between. CDR3 length: 18 residues. The CDR3: CASSKAQNPTLGAGELFF. In DNA form, the CDR3 reads TGTGCCAGCAGCAAAGCACAGAATCCTACTCTTGGCGCCGGGGAGCTGTTTTTT.

CDR3: CASSQERNQPQHF. CDR3 in DNA: TGCGCCAGCAGCCAAGAGAGAAATCAGCCCCAGCATTTT. The chain has TRBV4-3 and TRBJ1-5; no clear D. Germline V CDR1 and CDR2: LGHNA, YSLEER. The CDR3 has 13 residues. Between the trimmed V and J ends, which lost 0 bases and 4 bases, there was a span of 4 bases.

This chain connects TRBV4-2 to TRBJ1-5, with no clear D. The CDR3 runs 14 residues. Trimming removed 3 bases at V and 1 base at J, with 7 bases between. The germline CDR1 and CDR2 sequences are LGHNA and YNFKEQ. The CDR3 sequence is CASSHTVSNQPQHF. For the CDR3, the DNA is TGTGCCAGCAGCCACACGGTCAGCAATCAGCCCCAGCATTTT.

This clone is termed medium-sized. The chain employs TRBV25-1 and TRBJ2-2; D is possibly TRBD1 (5 bases). Trimming pared 2 bases from V and 9 bases from J, leaving 16 bases between. CDR1 and CDR2 from the germline V gene are MGHDK and SYGVNS. The CDR3 runs 15 residues. Written as DNA, the CDR3 is TGTGCCAGCAGTGAAGGAATTGGACACAGTAGGGAGCTGTTTTTT. Translating gives CASSEGIGHSRELFF.

As concerns this clone: Germline and junction disagree at one end, which may indicate a read error. In DNA, the CDR3 is TGTTCCAGCAGCTGGGGTGCGGGGGAGGAGAACGAGCAGTACTTC. It codes for CSSSWGAGEENEQYF. This rearrangement joins TRBV7-9 to TRBJ2-7, with 7 bases matching TRBD2. CDR1 and CDR2 (germline): SEHNR, FQNEAQ (reference sequence). The CDR3 sequence is 15 residues long.

V gene TRBV7-2 combines with J gene TRBJ2-1, with D tentatively TRBD1 (6 bases). Germline CDR1 reads SGHTA; CDR2 reads FQGNSA. Between the trimmed V and J ends, which lost 3 bases and 6 bases, there was a span of 9 bases. The CDR3 totals 13 residues. The CDR3: CASSFRTVNEQFF. In DNA, the CDR3 is TGTGCCAGCAGCTTTAGGACAGTCAATGAGCAGTTCTTC.

The J gene is TRBJ1-3, the V gene TRBV6-6, with a possible D match to TRBD1 (5 bases). This CDR3 contains 15 residues. With 4 bases removed from V and 0 bases from J, the gap between germline ends came to 10 bases. From germline, CDR1 is MNHNY and CDR2 SVGAGI (reference sequence). For the CDR3, the DNA is TGTGCCAGCAGTTCCGGGGGATTCTCTGGAAACACCATATATTTT. Protein sequence: CASSSGGFSGNTIYF.

This clone was recorded only once. V and J are TRBV18 and TRBJ2-1, with D possibly being TRBD2 (6 bases). The V end was cut by 3 bases, the J end by 6 bases, with 9 bases between. CDR1 and CDR2 (germline): KGHSH, LQKENI. CDR3 length equals 13 residues. In DNA, the CDR3 is TGTGCCAGCTCACCGGGACTGTCCAATGAGCAGTTCTTC. Protein product: CASSPGLSNEQFF. The entire variable domain, with the rest obtained from reference TRBV18 and TRBJ2-1, is as follows: NAGVMQNPRHLVRRRGQEARLRCSPMKGHSHVYWYRQLPEEGLKFMVYLQKENIIDESGMPKERFSAEFPKEGPSILRIQQVVRGDSAAYFCASSPGLSNEQFFGPGTRLTVL.

CDR3 in DNA: TGTGCCAGCTCCGACGGGACACTTCGTTCCTACGAGCAGTACTTC. Translation: CASSDGTLRSYEQYF. J is TRBJ2-7 and V is TRBV6-5, with D perhaps TRBD1 (6 bases). The ends were cut back, 8 bases at V and 1 base at J, with 18 bases in the middle. The CDR3 length is 15 residues. Germline V gives CDR1 MNHEY, CDR2 SVGAGI.

The chain recombines TRBV7-9 with TRBJ2-4; TRBD2 matches at 8 bases. Losses at the gene ends were 5 bases for V and 6 bases for J; bases not matched to a gene: 6. The CDR3 covers 14 residues. Germline CDR1 reads SEHNR; CDR2 reads FQNEAQ (reference sequence). The CDR3, as DNA: TGTGCCAGCAGCCCACTAGCGGCCCTAAACATTCAGTACTTC. Encoded protein: CASSPLAALNIQYF.

This clone was detected only a few times. The rearrangement uses TRBV5-4 and TRBJ2-1, with 7 bases that match TRBD2. Germline values: CDR1 SGHNT, CDR2 YYREEE (reference sequence). After removal of 0 bases from V and 7 bases from J, the junction contained 1 base not matched to a gene. CDR3 length: 13 amino acids. The CDR3 is CASSLAGRNEQFF. CDR3 bases: TGTGCCAGCAGCTTGGCCGGGAGGAATGAGCAGTTCTTC.

V is TRBV11-3 and J is TRBJ2-3; 9 bases fit TRBD2. After removal of 3 bases from V and 2 bases from J, the junction contained 3 bases not matched to a gene. The CDR3 loop spans 15 amino acids. CDR1 is SGHNT, CDR2 YENEEA, per germline. CDR3 sequence: CASSFGLAPTDTQYF. The CDR3 DNA sequence: TGTGCCAGCAGCTTCGGACTAGCGCCCACAGATACGCAGTATTTT.

This rearrangement joins TRBV5-1 to TRBJ2-3, with 7 positions matching TRBD1. The CDR3 is 15 residues long. Germline loops: CDR1 SGHRS, CDR2 YFSETQ. J gave up 3 bases and V 0 bases, and 4 bases lay outside the gene matches. For the CDR3, the DNA is TGCGCCAGCAGCTTGGGACAGGGTTCGACAGATACGCAGTATTTT. As protein: CASSLGQGSTDTQYF.

The V and J genes are TRBV11-2 and TRBJ2-3, with 9 positions matching TRBD1. Unmatched junction bases numbered 9, after V lost 5 bases and J lost 6 bases. CDR1 is SGHAT and CDR2 is FQNNGV in the germline V gene. CDR3 length: 15 amino acids. The CDR3 region is CASSLLGTGPDTQYF. The CDR3 DNA sequence: TGTGCCAGCAGCCTCCTCGGGACAGGGCCGGATACGCAGTATTTT. Based on the CDR3 plus reference TRBV11-2 and TRBJ2-3, the full variable domain is EAGVAQSPRYKIIEKRQSVAFWCNPISGHATLYWYQQILGQGPKLLIQFQNNGVVDDSQLPKDRFSAERLKGVDSTLKIQPAKLEDSAVYLCASSLLGTGPDTQYFGPGTRLTVL.

The chain uses TRBV9 and TRBJ2-5, with 12 bases lining up with TRBD1. Germline V gene lookup returns CDR1 SGDLS and CDR2 YYNGEE. V lost 3 bases and J lost 5; bases outside the gene matches: 11. The CDR3 is 17 residues long. CDR3 sequence: CASSGTGTGGSIETQYF. As DNA, the CDR3 is TGTGCCAGCAGCGGCACCGGGACAGGGGGCTCGATTGAGACCCAGTACTTC.

The table lists this clone with a count of one. The chain recombines TRBV5-4 with TRBJ1-2; no definite D call. The CDR3 runs to 14 residues. Trimming cost V 4 bases and J 4 bases, with 14 bases left between them. Germline loops: CDR1 SGHNT, CDR2 YYREEE (reference sequence). The CDR3 DNA is TGTGCCAGCAGCGGTGGAGGGAATGGCTATGGCTACACCTTC. Residues: CASSGGGNGYGYTF.

The J gene is TRBJ2-7, the V gene TRBV5-1; 10 nucleotides line up with TRBD1. Germline assignment: CDR1 SGHRS and CDR2 YFSETQ. The trim removed 0 bases at V and 2 bases at J, leaving 5 bases unmatched. CDR3 length: 16 residues. CDR3 sequence: CASSLGRGQGAYEQYF. The CDR3 region has the DNA TGCGCCAGCAGCTTGGGGCGCGGACAGGGGGCCTACGAGCAGTACTTC.

The J gene is TRBJ2-3, the V gene TRBV5-1, with 7 positions matching TRBD2. Unmatched junction bases numbered 13, after V lost 6 bases and J lost 3 bases. Germline lookup yields CDR1 SGHRS and CDR2 YFSETQ. The CDR3 runs 16 residues. The CDR3 loop is CASKEWAGEITDTQYF. The CDR3 coding sequence is TGCGCCAGCAAAGAGTGGGCGGGAGAAATAACAGATACGCAGTATTTT.

This clone came up a few times. The V and J genes are TRBV5-1 and TRBJ1-5; D ambiguous. The CDR3 loop spans 10 amino acids. V gave up 4 bases and J gave up 8 bases, with 4 bases separating them. Germline CDR1 SGHRS, CDR2 YFSETQ. The CDR3 spells CASSPEPQHF. The CDR3 region has the DNA TGCGCCAGCAGCCCTGAGCCCCAGCATTTT.

V and J are TRBV28 and TRBJ2-5, with D possibly TRBD1 on 6 matching bases. The V end was cut by 2 bases, the J end by 8 bases, with 12 bases between. Germline CDR1 reads MDHEN; CDR2 reads SYDVKM. The CDR3 is 13 residues long. Here the CDR3 reads CASSLPQTGTQYF. The CDR3 DNA is TGTGCCAGCAGTTTACCCCAGACAGGTACCCAGTACTTC.

The chain carries TRBV5-1 and TRBJ2-5; TRBD1 aligns across 7 bases. Germline CDR1 reads SGHRS; CDR2 reads YFSETQ. The CDR3 length is 14 residues. With 7 bases clipped from V and 5 bases from J, the junction kept 11 bases outside the gene matches. The CDR3 region has the DNA TGCGCCAGCTGGCAGGGGGTATCGGGGGAGACCCAGTACTTC. Translating it yields CASWQGVSGETQYF.

The V and J genes are TRBV10-2 and TRBJ1-1; possible D gene TRBD1, 6 bases. The CDR3 consists of 13 residues. Germline values: CDR1 WSHSY, CDR2 SAAADI. Trimming removed 6 bases from V and 2 bases from J, with 10 bases in between. The CDR3 coding sequence is TGCGCCAGCAGAAAGACAGGTAACACTGAAGCTTTCTTT. Its protein product is CASRKTGNTEAFF.

This chain links TRBV5-1 with TRBJ1-1; tentatively, D is TRBD1 (6 bases). The V end lost 4 bases, the J end lost 2 bases, and 15 bases lay between the germline ends. Germline V gives CDR1 SGHRS, CDR2 YFSETQ. The CDR3 sequence is 15 residues long. The CDR3 here is CASSPPGGVNTEAFF. The DNA for the CDR3 is TGCGCCAGCAGCCCTCCGGGGGGCGTCAACACTGAAGCTTTCTTT.

The chain is built from TRBV5-1 and TRBJ2-7; D perhaps matches TRBD1 (6 bases). Germline-derived CDR1 and CDR2 are SGHRS and YFSETQ. This CDR3 contains 13 residues. Trimming pared 1 base from V and 4 bases from J, leaving 9 bases between. CDR3 residues: CASSLTGSYEQYF. CDR3 coding DNA: TGCGCCAGCAGCTTGACAGGGTCGTACGAGCAGTACTTC.